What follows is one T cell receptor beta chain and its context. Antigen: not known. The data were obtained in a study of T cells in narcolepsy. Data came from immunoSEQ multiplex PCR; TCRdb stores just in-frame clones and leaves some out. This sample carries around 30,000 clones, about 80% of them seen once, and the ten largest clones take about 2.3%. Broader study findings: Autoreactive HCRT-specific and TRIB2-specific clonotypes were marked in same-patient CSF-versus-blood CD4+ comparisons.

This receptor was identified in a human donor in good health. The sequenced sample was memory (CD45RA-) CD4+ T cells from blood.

The chain's CDR3 is CASSLGSGSGVTGELFF. The CDR3 nucleotides are TGTGCCAGCAGCTTGGGTTCCGGGAGCGGGGTCACCGGGGAGCTGTTTTTT. V gene TRBV5-8 combines with J gene TRBJ2-2, with 7 bases that match TRBD2. Trimming removed 0 bases from V and 4 bases from J; junction bases left unmatched: 9. From germline, CDR1 is SGHTS and CDR2 YDEGEE. The CDR3 runs to 17 residues.